The 28 T cell receptor beta chains presented below share a single source sample, sequenced in a study of CD8 T cells in Susac syndrome. With random hexamers, roughly 0.45 to 1 ug RNA was reverse transcribed. TCRdb reprocessed the immunoSEQ multiplex PCR reads via MiXCR and lists one record per CDR3 protein. The repertoire has about 150,000 distinct CDR3 sequences, around 95% of them found once; the top ten carry 0.15%. Sequencing was performed on CD8+ T cells from PBMCs. These receptor sequences come from a human donor with multiple sclerosis.

V usage is TRBV29-1 and J usage is TRBJ2-1; D perhaps matches TRBD2 (6 bases). In germline, CDR1 is SQVTM, CDR2 ANQGSEA. This CDR3 has 14 residues. V was shortened by 2 bases and J by 4 bases, with 12 bases between the two germline ends. CDR3 sequence: CSVESRDSYNEQFF. CDR3 DNA sequence: TGCAGCGTTGAATCCCGGGACTCTTACAATGAGCAGTTCTTC.

The V and J genes are TRBV12-3 or TRBV12-4 and TRBJ2-7; a weak D match, TRBD1 (6 bases). Between the trimmed V and J ends, which lost 6 bases and 2 bases, there was a span of 14 bases. This CDR3 comprises 14 residues. Here the CDR3 DNA reads TGTGCCAGCAGCCCGGCCCCAGGGGCCTACGAGCAGTACTTC. Its protein is CASSPAPGAYEQYF.

This clonotype has a single count. The chain has TRBV12-3 or TRBV12-4 and TRBJ2-1; D perhaps matches TRBD2 (7 bases). Trimming took off 8 bases at V and 3 bases at J, with 20 bases between the two ends. The length of the CDR3 is 16 residues. Written as DNA, the CDR3 is TGTGCCAGCTCTGGGTCGGGGGGCCAAGACTACAATGAGCAGTTCTTC. Residues: CASSGSGGQDYNEQFF.

CDR3 loop: CAWTDRLSYEQYF. DNA of the CDR3: TGTGCCTGGACAGACAGGCTTTCCTACGAGCAGTACTTC. The V gene is TRBV30, the J gene TRBJ2-7; possible D gene TRBD1, 6 bases. Trimming cost V 4 bases and J 1 base, with 11 bases left between them. This CDR3 has 13 amino acids. Germline assignment: CDR1 GTSNPN and CDR2 SVGIG (reference sequence).

The CDR3 reads CAWSVTGGSPLHF. The DNA of the CDR3 is TGTGCCTGGAGCGTGACAGGGGGCTCACCCCTCCACTTT. The gene calls are TRBV30 and TRBJ1-6; 10 bases agree with TRBD1. Germline values: CDR1 GTSNPN, CDR2 SVGIG (reference sequence). This CDR3 region has 13 residues. With 3 bases clipped from V and 10 bases from J, the junction kept 3 bases outside the gene matches. Full variable domain (missing parts from reference TRBV30 and TRBJ1-6): SQTIHQWPATLVQPVGSPLSLECTVEGTSNPNLYWYRQAAGRGLQLLFYSVGIGQISSEVPQNLSASRPQDRQFILSSKKLLLSDSGFYLCAWSVTGGSPLHFGNGTRLTVT.

This chain uses TRBV5-6 with TRBJ1-6, with TRBD1 matching 7 bases. Germline CDR1 SGHDT, CDR2 YYEEEE. CDR3 length equals 17 residues. V trimming: 4 bases; J trimming: 0 bases; junction bases outside the gene matches: 7. CDR3 DNA sequence: TGTGCCAGCAGCCCGGGACAGCACCACTCCTATAATTCACCCCTCCACTTT. Its translation is CASSPGQHHSYNSPLHF.

The chain carries TRBV2 and TRBJ2-2; tentative D call: TRBD1 (5 bases). V gave up 6 bases and J gave up 5 bases, with 16 bases separating them. CDR1 is SNHLY and CDR2 is FYNNEI in the germline V gene. This CDR3 region has 15 residues. CDR3 nucleotides: TGTGCCAGCAGAGGGGCACAGGCTCGAACCGGGGAGCTGTTTTTT. It yields the protein CASRGAQARTGELFF.

CDR3 DNA sequence: TGCGCCAGCAGTCAATCAACGAGCGGGGGAAGCTCCTACAATGAGCAGTTCTTC. Protein product: CASSQSTSGGSSYNEQFF. The chain couples TRBV23-1 to TRBJ2-1; TRBD2 agrees at 8 bases. TRBV23-1 is treated as an ORF (open reading frame) with a function not yet certain. V was pared by 0 bases and J by 0 bases, with 7 bases of the junction left unmatched. The CDR3 runs to 18 residues.

V is TRBV14 and J is TRBJ2-1; perhaps TRBD2 as D (5 bases). V was cut by 4 bases and J by 3 bases, with 16 bases left in between. CDR3 length: 16 amino acids. Germline-derived CDR1 and CDR2 are SGHDN and FVKESK. CDR3 nucleotide sequence: TGTGCCAGCAGCCCCGAGGGAGCGGTAAACTACAATGAGCAGTTCTTC. Residues: CASSPEGAVNYNEQFF.

This rearrangement joins TRBV12-3 or TRBV12-4 to TRBJ2-1, with TRBD2 identical over 11 bases. V was clipped by 2 bases and J by 8 bases; unmatched bases: 2. The CDR3 is 14 residues long. The CDR3 sequence is CASSLIAGGDEQFF. The CDR3 bases are TGTGCCAGCAGTTTAATAGCGGGGGGGGATGAGCAGTTCTTC.

The gene calls are TRBV4-1 and TRBJ2-7, with TRBD1 identical over 7 bases. V dropped 3 bases and J dropped 2; count of bases not matched to a gene: 7. Germline CDR1 and CDR2: MGHRA and YSYEKL. The CDR3 covers 15 residues. The chain's CDR3 is CASSHRQGLAYEQYV. The CDR3 nucleotides are TGCGCCAGCAGCCATCGACAGGGTTTGGCCTACGAGCAGTACGTC.

The chain links TRBV6-5 to TRBJ1-1; TRBD1 aligns across 7 bases. V was pared by 0 bases and J by 2 bases, with 3 bases of the junction left unmatched. This CDR3 is built from 15 residues. Germline values: CDR1 MNHEY, CDR2 SVGAGI. CDR3: CASSYSGQFNTEAFF. CDR3 in DNA: TGTGCCAGCAGTTACTCGGGACAGTTTAACACTGAAGCTTTCTTT.

The chain has TRBV29-1 and TRBJ1-1, with D possibly being TRBD1 (6 bases). The V end lost 3 bases, the J end lost 8 bases, and 13 bases lay between the germline ends. Germline V gives CDR1 SQVTM, CDR2 ANQGSEA. The CDR3 is 12 amino acids. CDR3 sequence (DNA): TGCAGCGTTGAGCAGGGGTCTAGAGAAGCTTTCTTT. Encoded protein: CSVEQGSREAFF.

J is TRBJ2-1 and V is TRBV20-1; tentatively, D is TRBD1 (5 bases). CDR1 and CDR2 from the germline V gene are DFQATT and SNEGSKA (reference sequence). The CDR3 is 15 amino acids. V lost 0 bases and J lost 0, with 9 bases in between. CDR3 loop: CSARDWQGSYNEQFF. Written as DNA, the CDR3 is TGCAGTGCTAGAGATTGGCAGGGCTCCTACAATGAGCAGTTCTTC.

The CDR3 coding sequence is TGTGCCAGCAGCCCCCAGACTAGCGGGGCCTTAGAGACCCAGTACTTC. Protein product: CASSPQTSGALETQYF. The chain recombines TRBV9 with TRBJ2-5, with TRBD2 matching 11 bases. The germline gives CDR1 SGDLS, CDR2 YYNGEE. There are 16 residues in the CDR3. With V trimmed by 4 bases and J by 4 bases, 9 bases remained unmatched.

This clonotype was seen a handful of times. This chain uses TRBV7-3 with TRBJ2-7, with 9 bases identical to TRBD1. V lost 5 bases, J lost 1 base, and 3 bases stayed unmatched. Germline V gene lookup returns CDR1 SGHTA and CDR2 FQGTGA. This CDR3 has 14 amino acids. This chain's CDR3 is CASSTGQGSYEQYF. DNA of the CDR3: TGTGCCAGCAGCACCGGACAGGGGTCCTACGAGCAGTACTTC.

The gene calls are TRBV9 and TRBJ2-1; the match to TRBD1 covers 8 bases. V shed 2 bases and J 0 bases; nucleotides not matched to a gene: 4. CDR3 size: 16 residues. Germline-derived CDR1 and CDR2 are SGDLS and YYNGEE. CDR3 sequence: CASSVRTGSSYNEQFF. CDR3 sequence (DNA): TGTGCCAGCAGCGTGCGGACAGGGAGCTCCTACAATGAGCAGTTCTTC. The full variable domain, rest sourced from reference TRBV9 and TRBJ2-1, is DSGVTQTPKHLITATGQRVTLRCSPRSGDLSVYWYQQSLDQGLQFLIQYYNGEERAKGNILERFSAQQFPDLHSELNLSSLELGDSALYFCASSVRTGSSYNEQFFGPGTRLTVL.

The chain carries TRBV7-6 and TRBJ2-1, with D perhaps matching TRBD2 (6 bases). V was cut by 3 bases and J by 0 bases, with 15 bases left in between. The CDR3 has 17 amino acids. CDR1 SGHVS and CDR2 FNYEAQ come from the germline V gene. CDR3 amino acids: CASSFRVAASSYNEQFF. As DNA, the CDR3 is TGTGCCAGCAGCTTCCGGGTAGCGGCCAGCTCCTACAATGAGCAGTTCTTC.

V and J are TRBV6-6 and TRBJ1-6; D is possibly TRBD1 (5 bases). The ends were cut back, 4 bases at V and 8 bases at J, with 15 bases in the middle. Germline V lookup: CDR1 MNHNY, CDR2 SVGAGI (reference sequence). The CDR3 contains 15 residues. The CDR3 region has the DNA TGTGCCAGCAGTTTCCGGGACTCAGGTCATTCACCCCTCCACTTT. It is translated as CASSFRDSGHSPLHF.

The rearrangement uses TRBV27 and TRBJ2-1; perhaps TRBD1 as D (5 bases). V shed 3 bases and J shed 10 bases, with 16 bases lying between them. Germline V lookup: CDR1 MNHEY, CDR2 SMNVEV (reference sequence). The CDR3 length is 14 residues. The CDR3 DNA reads as TGTGCCAGCAGTTTTGGCAAGGACACCAAGGAGCAGTTCTTC. Its translation is CASSFGKDTKEQFF.

The chain carries TRBV30 and TRBJ1-1, with D perhaps matching TRBD1 (6 bases). Germline V gene data show CDR1 as GTSNPN and CDR2 as SVGIG (reference sequence). With 1 base removed from V and 11 bases from J, the gap between germline ends came to 14 bases. CDR3 length equals 12 residues. The CDR3 sequence is CAWSDSTGWAFF. The DNA for the CDR3 is TGTGCCTGGAGTGACTCGACAGGTTGGGCTTTCTTT.

The V gene is TRBV13, the J gene TRBJ1-2; D uncertain. From germline, CDR1 is PRHDT and CDR2 FYEKMQ (reference sequence). CDR3 length equals 15 residues. V dropped 4 bases and J dropped 8 bases, with 20 bases sitting between them. DNA for the CDR3: TGTGCCAGCAGCTCCCCGGGATGGCGGGGAAAAGGCTACACCTTC. Its translation: CASSSPGWRGKGYTF.

This chain connects TRBV30 to TRBJ2-1, with 10 bases identical to TRBD2. The CDR3 has 15 amino acids. J gave up 6 bases and V 6 bases, and 11 bases lay outside the gene matches. CDR1 GTSNPN and CDR2 SVGIG come from the germline V gene (reference sequence). The CDR3 coding sequence is TGTGCCTGCCTCTCCGGGACTAGCGCGGGCAATGAGCAGTTCTTC. Translation: CACLSGTSAGNEQFF.

The gene calls are TRBV5-6 and TRBJ2-1, with 8 bases matching TRBD1. CDR3 length: 15 amino acids. CDR1 and CDR2 from the germline V gene are SGHDT and YYEEEE. V gave up 4 bases and J gave up 8 bases; unmatched junction bases: 11. CDR3 region: CASSVRTGRMDEQFF. DNA for the CDR3: TGTGCCAGCAGCGTGAGGACAGGGAGGATGGATGAGCAGTTCTTC.

CDR3 residues: CAISDSGVRGLGNQPQHF. CDR3 sequence (DNA): TGTGCCATCAGCGATTCGGGGGTCAGGGGCCTTGGCAATCAGCCCCAGCATTTT. The chain couples TRBV10-3 to TRBJ1-5; a weak D match, TRBD1 (6 bases). This CDR3 is built from 18 residues. V shed 6 bases and J shed 2 bases, with 23 bases lying between them. CDR1 is ENHRY and CDR2 is SYGVKD in the germline V gene.

The V and J genes are TRBV20-1 and TRBJ1-2; D is ambiguous. The ends were cut back, 0 bases at V and 5 bases at J, with 10 bases in the middle. There are 13 residues in the CDR3. The germline gives CDR1 DFQATT, CDR2 SNEGSKA (reference sequence). The CDR3 DNA follows: TGCAGTGCTAGAGATCCCACCGCGTATGGCTACACCTTC. This gives the protein CSARDPTAYGYTF.

This clonotype appeared once. The rearrangement joins TRBV25-1 to TRBJ2-5, with a weak D call TRBD2 (5 bases). Trimming left V 2 bases short and J 1 base short, with 5 bases between. From germline, CDR1 is MGHDK and CDR2 SYGVNS. This CDR3 has 13 residues. The CDR3 bases are TGTGCCAGCAGTGAACGGGGCCAAGAGACCCAGTACTTC. It is translated as CASSERGQETQYF. The whole variable domain, remainder taken from reference TRBV25-1 and TRBJ2-5, is EADIYQTPRYLVIGTGKKITLECSQTMGHDKMYWYQQDPGMELHLIHYSYGVNSTEKGDLSSESTVSRIRTEHFPLTLESARPSHTSQYLCASSERGQETQYFGPGTRLLVL.

The chain employs TRBV27 and TRBJ2-5; tentatively, D is TRBD2 (5 bases). The length of the CDR3 is 17 residues. Germline V gives CDR1 MNHEY, CDR2 SMNVEV (reference sequence). V was trimmed by 0 bases and J by 5 bases, leaving 19 bases between them. CDR3 in amino acids: CASSLSRAKRVSETQYF. The DNA of the CDR3 is TGTGCCAGCAGTTTATCGAGGGCGAAAAGGGTTTCGGAGACCCAGTACTTC.